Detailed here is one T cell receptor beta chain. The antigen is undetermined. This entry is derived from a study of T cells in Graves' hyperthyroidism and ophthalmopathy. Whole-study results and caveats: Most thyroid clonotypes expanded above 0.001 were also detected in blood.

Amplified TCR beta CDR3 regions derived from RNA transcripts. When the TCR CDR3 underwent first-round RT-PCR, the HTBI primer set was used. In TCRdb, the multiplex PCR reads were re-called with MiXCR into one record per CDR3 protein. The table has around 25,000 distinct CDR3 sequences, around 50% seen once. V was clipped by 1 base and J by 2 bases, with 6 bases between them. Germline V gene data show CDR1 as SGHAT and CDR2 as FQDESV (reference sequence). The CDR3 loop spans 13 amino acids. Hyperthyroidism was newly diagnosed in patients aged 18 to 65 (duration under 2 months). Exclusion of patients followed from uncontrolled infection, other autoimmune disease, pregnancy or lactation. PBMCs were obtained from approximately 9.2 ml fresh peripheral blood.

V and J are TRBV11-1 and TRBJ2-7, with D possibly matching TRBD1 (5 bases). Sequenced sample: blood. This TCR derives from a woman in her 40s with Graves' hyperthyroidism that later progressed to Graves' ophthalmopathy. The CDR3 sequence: CASSLDRPYEQYF. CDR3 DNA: TGTGCCAGCAGCTTAGACAGGCCCTACGAGCAGTACTTC.